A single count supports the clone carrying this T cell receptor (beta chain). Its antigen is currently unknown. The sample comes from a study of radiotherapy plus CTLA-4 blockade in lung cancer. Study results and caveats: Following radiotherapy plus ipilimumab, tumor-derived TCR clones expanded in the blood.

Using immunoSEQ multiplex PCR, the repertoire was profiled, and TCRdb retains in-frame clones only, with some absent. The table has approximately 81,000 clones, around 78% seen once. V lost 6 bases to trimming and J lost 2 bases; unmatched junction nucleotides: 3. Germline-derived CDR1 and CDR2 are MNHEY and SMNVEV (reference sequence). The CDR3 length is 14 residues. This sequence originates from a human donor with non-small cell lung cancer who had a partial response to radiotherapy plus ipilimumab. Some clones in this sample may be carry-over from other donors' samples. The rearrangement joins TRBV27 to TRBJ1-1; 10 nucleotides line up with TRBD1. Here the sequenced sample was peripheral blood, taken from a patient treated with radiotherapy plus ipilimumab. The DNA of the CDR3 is TGTGCCAGCAGAGCGACAGGGGGCAACACTGAAGCTTTCTTT. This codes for CASRATGGNTEAFF.